This paragraph covers one T cell receptor (beta chain) sequence. The antigen this receptor binds is unknown. Within one base of it there is no much larger clone, and no base qualities were kept. This sample stems from a study of blood T cell repertoires in COVID-19 (TCRdb year 2020). Looking at the study overall: The collaborator samples originated in the United States, Italy and Spain and spanned the acute and convalescent phases of COVID-19. The repertoires were made available in a free public database intended to serve as a resource for research on the immune response to SARS-CoV-2. The sample metadata nearly always contained a de-identified subject ID, COVID-19 status, age in years and sex. The material from the prospective study consisted of cDNA or gDNA derived from T cells, B-cell-depleted T cells, or PBMCs. Where available, HLA class I and class II types were taken from metadata supplied by the sample provider and were not determined by assay-based typing. Samples came from the ongoing ImmuneRACE study (first 160 participants) plus 1,254 subjects from 6 global collaborators. The dataset comprised deeply sampled blood TCRbeta repertoires from subjects exposed to, actively infected with, or recovered from COVID-19.

General study outcomes and caveats: The amount of clinical and demographic metadata varied by source and participant and was provided uncurated.

Whole blood was collected in K2EDTA tubes by collaborating institutions according to the institutions' own protocols. For TCRbeta analysis, collaborators shipped samples as frozen whole blood, isolated PBMCs, or DNA extracted from either of those sample types. TCRbeta CDR3 regions were amplified from genomic DNA using the immunoSEQ Assay, a bias-controlled multiplex PCR. On the study's bioinformatics: Nucleated cell counts per sample were estimated from amplification of reference gene primers within the assay. To quantify the absolute abundance of each unique TCRbeta CDR3 rearrangement, sequence reads were collapsed and filtered. For each sample, productive Simpson clonality was calculated as the square root of Simpson's diversity index over productive rearrangements. TCRdb retrieved this table from immuneACCESS and kept in-frame rearrangements only. Not all clones are present; in checked studies, unresolved V genes account for under half, and no reason is known for the remainder. The V and J calls and clone size come from that table; D and trimming were worked out from the DNA. A total of 200,000 to 300,000 clones appear in this sample, about 89% of them only once. The ten biggest clones cover 2% to 2.5% of the sample.

CDR1 and CDR2 were assigned from the germline V gene (reference sequence) as MNHEY and SMNVEV. The cysteine opens and the phenylalanine closes a CDR3 of 13 amino acids. The retained sequence is limited to the CDR3, 39 bases, with the frame set at the first base. For this chain, trimming is 9 bases at the V end and 7 bases at the J end, and the number of junction bases without a gene match is 9. The sequence was collected from a woman in her fifties or sixties with acute or convalescent COVID-19. The V gene is TRBV27 and the J gene is TRBJ2-1; the junction holds 7 bases that match TRBD1. The sequenced sample consisted of peripheral blood. The base sequence is TGTGCCAGTAGACAGGGCTACAGGAATGAGCAGTTCTTC. Translated, it reads CASRQGYRNEQFF.